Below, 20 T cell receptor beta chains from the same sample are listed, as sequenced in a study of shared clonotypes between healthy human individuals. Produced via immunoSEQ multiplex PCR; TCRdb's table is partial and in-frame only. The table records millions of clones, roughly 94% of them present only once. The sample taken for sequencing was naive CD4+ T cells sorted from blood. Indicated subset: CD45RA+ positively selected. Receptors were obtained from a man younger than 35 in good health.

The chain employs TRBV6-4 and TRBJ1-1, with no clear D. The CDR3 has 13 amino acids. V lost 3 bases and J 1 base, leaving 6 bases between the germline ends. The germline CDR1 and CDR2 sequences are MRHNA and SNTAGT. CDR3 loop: CASSEARNTEAFF. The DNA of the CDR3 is TGTGCCAGCAGTGAAGCGCGGAACACTGAAGCTTTCTTT.

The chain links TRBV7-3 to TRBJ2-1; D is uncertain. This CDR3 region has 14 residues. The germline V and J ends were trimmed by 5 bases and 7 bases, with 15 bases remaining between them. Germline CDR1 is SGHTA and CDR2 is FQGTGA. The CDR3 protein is CASSLSSLENEQFF. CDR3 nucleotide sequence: TGTGCCAGCAGCCTATCAAGTTTAGAGAATGAGCAGTTCTTC.

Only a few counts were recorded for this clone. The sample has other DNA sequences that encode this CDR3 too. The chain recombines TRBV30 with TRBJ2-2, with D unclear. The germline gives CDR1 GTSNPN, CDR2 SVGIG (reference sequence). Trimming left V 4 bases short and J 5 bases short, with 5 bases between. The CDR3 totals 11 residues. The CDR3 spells CAWMGTGELFF. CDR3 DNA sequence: TGTGCCTGGATGGGGACCGGGGAGCTGTTTTTT.

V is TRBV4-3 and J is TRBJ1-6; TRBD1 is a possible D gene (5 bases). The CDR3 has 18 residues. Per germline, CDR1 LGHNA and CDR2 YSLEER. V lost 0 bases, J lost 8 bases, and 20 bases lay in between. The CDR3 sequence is CASSQDAPTRGFDSPLHF. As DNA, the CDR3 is TGCGCCAGCAGCCAAGATGCCCCGACGCGGGGGTTTGATTCACCCCTCCACTTT.

The CDR3: CASNLGVNGTAGLNYGYTF. The CDR3 nucleotides read TGTGCCAGCAACCTTGGGGTAAACGGGACAGCGGGACTAAACTATGGCTACACCTTC. The rearrangement uses TRBV5-4 and TRBJ1-2; 7 bases are shared with TRBD1. J gave up 2 bases and V 6 bases, and 22 bases lay outside the gene matches. Per germline, CDR1 SGHNT and CDR2 YYREEE (reference sequence). The CDR3 spans 19 residues.

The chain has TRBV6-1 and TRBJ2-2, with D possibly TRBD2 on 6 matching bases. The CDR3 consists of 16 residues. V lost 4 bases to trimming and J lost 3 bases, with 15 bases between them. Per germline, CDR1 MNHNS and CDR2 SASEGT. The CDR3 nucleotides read TGTGCCAGCAGTGCGCTGGGTGGGGGGTACACCGGGGAGCTGTTTTTT. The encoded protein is CASSALGGGYTGELFF.

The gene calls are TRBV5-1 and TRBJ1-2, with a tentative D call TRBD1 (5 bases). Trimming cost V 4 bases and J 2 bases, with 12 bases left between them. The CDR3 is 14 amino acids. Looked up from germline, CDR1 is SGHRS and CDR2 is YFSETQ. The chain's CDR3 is CASSPGDRNYGYTF. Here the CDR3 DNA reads TGCGCCAGCAGCCCGGGAGACAGAAACTATGGCTACACCTTC.

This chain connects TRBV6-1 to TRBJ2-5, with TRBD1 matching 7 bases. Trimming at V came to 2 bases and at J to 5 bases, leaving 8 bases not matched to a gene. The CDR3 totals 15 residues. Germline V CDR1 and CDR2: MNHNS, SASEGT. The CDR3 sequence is CASSEWTGLGETQYF. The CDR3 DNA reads TGTGCCAGCAGTGAATGGACAGGATTAGGGGAGACCCAGTACTTC.

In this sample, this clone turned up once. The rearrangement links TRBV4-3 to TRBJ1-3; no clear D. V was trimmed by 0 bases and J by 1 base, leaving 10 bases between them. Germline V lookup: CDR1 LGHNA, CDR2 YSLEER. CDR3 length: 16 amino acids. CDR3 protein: CASSQDSHISGNTIYF. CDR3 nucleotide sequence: TGCGCCAGCAGCCAAGATTCCCACATTTCTGGAAACACCATATATTTT.

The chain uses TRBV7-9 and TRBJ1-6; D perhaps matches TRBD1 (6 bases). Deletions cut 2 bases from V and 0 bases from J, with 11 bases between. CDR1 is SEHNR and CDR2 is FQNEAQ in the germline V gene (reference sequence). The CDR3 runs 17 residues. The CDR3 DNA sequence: TGTGCCAGCAGCTTATTATTGGACAGCTCCTATAATTCACCCCTCCACTTT. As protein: CASSLLLDSSYNSPLHF.

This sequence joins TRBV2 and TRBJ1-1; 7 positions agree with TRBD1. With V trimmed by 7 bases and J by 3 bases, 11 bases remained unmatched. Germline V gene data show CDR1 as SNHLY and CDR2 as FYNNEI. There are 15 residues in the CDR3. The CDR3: CASTGDGRGYTEAFF. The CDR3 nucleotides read TGTGCCAGCACGGGGGACGGCAGGGGGTACACTGAAGCTTTCTTT. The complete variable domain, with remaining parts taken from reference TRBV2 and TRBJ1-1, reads EPEVTQTPSHQVTQMGQEVILRCVPISNHLYFYWYRQILGQKVEFLVSFYNNEISEKSEIFDDQFSVERPDGSNFTLKIRSTKLEDSAMYFCASTGDGRGYTEAFFGQGTRLTVV.

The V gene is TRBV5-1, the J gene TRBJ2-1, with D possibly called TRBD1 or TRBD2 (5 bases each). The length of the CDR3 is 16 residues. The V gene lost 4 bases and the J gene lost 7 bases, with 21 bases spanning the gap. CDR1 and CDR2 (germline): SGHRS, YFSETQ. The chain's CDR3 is CASSIGTRLNGNEQFF. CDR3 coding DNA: TGCGCCAGCAGCATTGGGACCAGACTCAATGGGAATGAGCAGTTCTTC.

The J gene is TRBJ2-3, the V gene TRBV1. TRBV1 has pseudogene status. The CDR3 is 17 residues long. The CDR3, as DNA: TGCACCAGCAGCTCGGGTGCGTACGGGGCTGAGGCAGATACGCAGTATTTT. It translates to CTSSSGAYGAEADTQYF.

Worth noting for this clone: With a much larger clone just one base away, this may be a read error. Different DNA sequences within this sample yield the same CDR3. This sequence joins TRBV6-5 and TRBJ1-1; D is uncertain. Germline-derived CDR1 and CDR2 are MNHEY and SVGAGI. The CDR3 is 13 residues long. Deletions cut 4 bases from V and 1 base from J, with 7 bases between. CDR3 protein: CASSSAGNTEAFF. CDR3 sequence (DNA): TGTGCCAGCAGTTCCGCAGGGAACACTGAAGCTTTCTTT.

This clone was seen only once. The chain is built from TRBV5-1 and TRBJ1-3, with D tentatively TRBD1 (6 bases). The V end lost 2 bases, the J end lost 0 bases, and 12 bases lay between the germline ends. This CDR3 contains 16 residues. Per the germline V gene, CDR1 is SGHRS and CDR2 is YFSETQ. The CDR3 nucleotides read TGCGCCAGCAGCTTAGGACAGCTGAACTCTGGAAACACCATATATTTT. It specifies CASSLGQLNSGNTIYF.

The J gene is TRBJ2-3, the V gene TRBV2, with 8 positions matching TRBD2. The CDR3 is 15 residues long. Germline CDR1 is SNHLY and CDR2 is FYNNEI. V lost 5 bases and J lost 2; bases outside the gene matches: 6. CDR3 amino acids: CASSPQGLVTDTQYF. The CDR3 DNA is TGTGCCAGCAGTCCCCAGGGACTAGTCACAGATACGCAGTATTTT.

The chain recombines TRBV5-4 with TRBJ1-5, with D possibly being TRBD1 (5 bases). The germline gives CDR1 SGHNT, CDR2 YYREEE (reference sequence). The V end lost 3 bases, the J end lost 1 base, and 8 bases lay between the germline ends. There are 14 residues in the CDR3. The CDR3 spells CASSSRDSNQPQHF. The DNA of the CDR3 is TGTGCCAGCAGCTCAAGGGACAGCAATCAGCCCCAGCATTTT.

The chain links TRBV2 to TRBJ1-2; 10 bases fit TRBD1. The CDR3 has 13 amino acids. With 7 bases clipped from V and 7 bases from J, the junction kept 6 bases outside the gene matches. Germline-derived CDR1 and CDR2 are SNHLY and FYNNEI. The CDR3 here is CASKDRGVGGYTF. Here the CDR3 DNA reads TGTGCCAGCAAGGACAGGGGGGTTGGTGGCTACACCTTC.

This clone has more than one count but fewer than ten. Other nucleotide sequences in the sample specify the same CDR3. The CDR3 coding sequence is TGCGCCAGCAGCTTGGAGGGTTACTACGAGCAGTACTTC. This gives the protein CASSLEGYYEQYF. The chain recombines TRBV5-1 with TRBJ2-7; D gene unclear. CDR1 is SGHRS, CDR2 YFSETQ, per germline. CDR3 length equals 13 residues. Trimming pared 0 bases from V and 3 bases from J, leaving 7 bases between.

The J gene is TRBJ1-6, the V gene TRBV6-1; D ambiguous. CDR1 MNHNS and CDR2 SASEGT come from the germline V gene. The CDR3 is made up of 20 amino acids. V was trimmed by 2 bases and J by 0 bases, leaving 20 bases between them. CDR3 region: CASSETPTLMGFSYNSPLHF. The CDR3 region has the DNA TGTGCCAGCAGTGAAACTCCTACACTCATGGGGTTCTCCTATAATTCACCCCTCCACTTT.